These T cell receptor beta chains were read from a single sample in a study of cytomegalovirus exposure and HLA in healthy donors. The method was immunoSEQ multiplex PCR; TCRdb's version includes in-frame clones alone and lacks a portion of them. The table lists 210,000 or so clones, roughly four fifths of them singletons. The sample was PBMCs. The receptors shown here come from a girl between 10 and 17 years old in good health and CMV-seronegative. The CDR3 runs from the conserved cysteine through the conserved F or W. A D gene is named only where the DNA matches it firmly. The size of a clone is reported for some rows only, either as once, few or many, or as a class for expanded clones.

d_gene	v_gene	abundance	j_gene	CDR3nt	CDR3aa
NA	TRBV7-7	NA	TRBJ2-1	TGTGCCACCAACAGGGAGCGCCGGAATGAGCAGTTCTTC	CATNRERRNEQFF
NA	TRBV5-4	NA	TRBJ1-2	TGTGCCAGCAGCTTGGTGGGGGCCCAGTATGACACCTTC	CASSLVGAQYDTF
TRBD1	TRBV2	NA	TRBJ2-1	TGTGCCAGCATCCTATTCAGACAGGGGGAGGGTTATGAGCAGTTCTTC	CASILFRQGEGYEQFF
NA	TRBV6-5	few	TRBJ1-2	TGTGCCAGCAGTTACTCGAGGGGGAACTATGGCTACACCTTC	CASSYSRGNYGYTF
TRBD1	TRBV18	NA	TRBJ2-3	TGTGCCAGCTCACCACCGGTTTTGACAGGGGAGAGATATTTT	CASSPPVLTGERYF
TRBD1	TRBV5-6	once	TRBJ2-1	TGTGCCAGCAGCTTCGGGACAGGAAGGGACGATGAGCAGTTCTTC	CASSFGTGRDDEQFF
NA	TRBV4-1	few	TRBJ1-1	TGCGCCAGCAGCCAGAGGACAGCGCTGAACACTGAAGCTTTCTTT	CASSQRTALNTEAFF
TRBD1	TRBV2	once	TRBJ1-1	TGTGCCAGCAGCCTACAGGGGGCGCCCACTGAAGCTTTCTTT	CASSLQGAPTEAFF
NA	TRBV5-6	few	TRBJ1-2	TGTGCCAGCAGCTTGGTCATAGGGACACTGACCTATGGCTACACCTTC	CASSLVIGTLTYGYTF
TRBD2	TRBV6-6	few	TRBJ2-1	TGTGCCAGCAGTAAAGGACTAGCGGGGGGAGGTGAGCAGTTCTTC	CASSKGLAGGGEQFF
NA	TRBV28	NA	TRBJ2-6	TGTGCCAGCAGTTTATCGCGGTCTGGGGCCAACGTCCTGACTTTC	CASSLSRSGANVLTF
TRBD1	TRBV6-1	NA	TRBJ1-2	TGTGCCAGCAGACCTGACAGGGCGAACTATGGCTACACCTTC	CASRPDRANYGYTF
TRBD1	TRBV5-6	once	TRBJ1-5	TGTGCCAGCAGCTTCTGGACAGGGGGGAATCAGCCCCAGCATTTT	CASSFWTGGNQPQHF
NA	TRBV7-2	once	TRBJ2-3	TGTGCCAGCAGCTTCTCAGATACGCAGTATTTT	CASSFSDTQYF
NA	TRBV6-5	few	TRBJ1-4	TGTGCCAGCACCCCGACAGGAAATAATGAAAAACTGTTTTTT	CASTPTGNNEKLFF
NA	TRBV5-1	NA	TRBJ1-2	TGCGCCAGCAGCTTGATGGGTTCGGCCTCTGGGGGCTTCTATGGCTACACCTTC	CASSLMGSASGGFYGYTF
TRBD2	TRBV11-3	NA	TRBJ2-3	TGTGCCAGCAGCTTAAGCGGGGTGAATTGGGATACGCAGTATTTT	CASSLSGVNWDTQYF
NA	TRBV2	NA	TRBJ2-7	TGTGCCAGCTTGGACAGGAGGGCTGAGCAGTACTTC	CASLDRRAEQYF
TRBD2	TRBV4-1	NA	TRBJ2-5	TGCGCCAGCAGCCAAACCGGACTAGCGGAAGAGACCCAGTACTTC	CASSQTGLAEETQYF
NA	TRBV29-1	NA	TRBJ2-1	TGCAGCGTTTTGGGCCAGGGGACACTTCTCGGTGAGCAGTTCTTC	CSVLGQGTLLGEQFF
TRBD1	TRBV28	once	TRBJ2-7	TGTGCCAGCAGGTCGGGACAGGGGACGGGCGAGCAGTACTTC	CASRSGQGTGEQYF
NA	TRBV19	NA	TRBJ2-1	TGTGCCAGTAAGGGGAGGTTGGACTCCTACAATGAGCAGTTCTTC	CASKGRLDSYNEQFF
TRBD1	TRBV4-1	few	TRBJ1-5	TGCGCCAGCAGCCAAGATGAAGGGACAGGGAATCAGCCCCAGCATTTT	CASSQDEGTGNQPQHF
NA	TRBV30	once	TRBJ2-5	TGTGCCTGGGGAGGGATGGGCGAGACCCAGTACTTC	CAWGGMGETQYF
TRBD1	TRBV7-9	NA	TRBJ1-1	TGTGCCAGCAGCTTATTCTACGGGGAATTGACAGGGTTGAACACTGAAGCTTTCTTT	CASSLFYGELTGLNTEAFF
NA	TRBV25-1	NA	TRBJ2-7	TGTGCCAGCAGTGAATCGGTTATTAGCGGACCAATTTACGAGCAGTACTTC	CASSESVISGPIYEQYF
TRBD1	TRBV6-5	NA	TRBJ1-1	TGTGCCAGCAGTTACTCTGTACAGGGGGACACTGAAGCTTTCTTT	CASSYSVQGDTEAFF
NA	TRBV5-1	NA	TRBJ2-3	TGCGCCAGCAGGGACGGGAGTACAGATACGCAGTATTTT	CASRDGSTDTQYF
NA	TRBV18	few	TRBJ1-1	TGTGCCAGCTCACCGTCGGGGGGCGAAGCTTTCTTT	CASSPSGGEAFF
NA	TRBV5-4	once	TRBJ2-6	TGTGCCAGCAGCTTGGGGGACATACCGAGCTCTGGGGCCAACGTCCTGACTTTC	CASSLGDIPSSGANVLTF
TRBD2	TRBV4-1	NA	TRBJ2-7	TGCGCCAGCAGCCAAGAGGGTCCAGGACTAGCGGTGAGCTACGAGCAGTACTTC	CASSQEGPGLAVSYEQYF
NA	TRBV4-2	few	TRBJ2-7	TGTGCCAGCAGCCAAGCCGCTGGGGAGCAGGTGCAGTACTTC	CASSQAAGEQVQYF
TRBD2	TRBV5-4	NA	TRBJ2-7	TGTGCCAGCAGCTCAAGTGAGGGCGGGGGGGCGGACGAGCAGTACTTC	CASSSSEGGGADEQYF
NA	TRBV7-2	once	TRBJ2-5	TGTGCCAGCAGCCAAAATGGCCATTCAGAGACCCAGTACTTC	CASSQNGHSETQYF